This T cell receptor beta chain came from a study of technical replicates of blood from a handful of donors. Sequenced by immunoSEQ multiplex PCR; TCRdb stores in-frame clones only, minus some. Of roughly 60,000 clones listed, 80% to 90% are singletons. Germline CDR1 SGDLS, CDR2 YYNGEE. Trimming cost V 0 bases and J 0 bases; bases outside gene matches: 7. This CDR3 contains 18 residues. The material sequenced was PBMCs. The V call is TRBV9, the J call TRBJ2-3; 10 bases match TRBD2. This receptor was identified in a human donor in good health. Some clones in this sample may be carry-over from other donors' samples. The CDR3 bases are TGTGCCAGCAGCGTAGGGCTAGCGGGGGACCCTAGCACAGATACGCAGTATTTT. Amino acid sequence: CASSVGLAGDPSTDTQYF.